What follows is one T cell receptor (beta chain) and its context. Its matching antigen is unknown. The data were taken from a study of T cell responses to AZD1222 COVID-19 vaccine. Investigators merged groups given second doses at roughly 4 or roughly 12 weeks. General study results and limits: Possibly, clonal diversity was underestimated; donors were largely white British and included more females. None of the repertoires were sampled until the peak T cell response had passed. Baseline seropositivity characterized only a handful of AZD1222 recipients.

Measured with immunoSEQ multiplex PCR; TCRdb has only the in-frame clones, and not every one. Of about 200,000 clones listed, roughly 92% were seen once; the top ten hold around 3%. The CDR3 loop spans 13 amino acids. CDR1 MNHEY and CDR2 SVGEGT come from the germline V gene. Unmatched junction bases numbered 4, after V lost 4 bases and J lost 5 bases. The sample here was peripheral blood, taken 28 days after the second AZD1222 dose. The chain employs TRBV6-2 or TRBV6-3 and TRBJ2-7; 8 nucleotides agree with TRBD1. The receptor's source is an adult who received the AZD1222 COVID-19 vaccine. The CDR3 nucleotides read TGTGCCAGCAGTTGGACAGGGAGGAACGAGCAGTACTTC. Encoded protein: CASSWTGRNEQYF.